Following are 32 T cell receptor beta chains from one sample sequenced in a study of Ad26.COV2.S vaccination and SARS-CoV-2 variants. The treatment here: some 19 received Ad26.COV2.S at low or high dose, single or two shots; about 5 received placebo; per-sample allocation not given. Sampling was performed 63 days after the first vaccine or placebo injection. Here immunoSEQ multiplex PCR was the method, and the copy in TCRdb shows in-frame clones only, minus some. The top ten hold just under 5% of the sample, which has about 350,000 clones, about 89% seen once. The sample here was peripheral blood, taken in a trial of Ad26.COV2.S vaccine versus placebo. The receptors come from a person aged 18 to 59 who received the Ad26.COV2.S COVID-19 vaccine or a placebo.

This chain joins TRBV4-1 and TRBJ1-5, with 8 bases that match TRBD1. The CDR3 loop spans 15 amino acids. The germline V gene encodes CDR1 MGHRA and CDR2 YSYEKL. J gave up 7 bases and V 1 base, and 6 bases lay outside the gene matches. CDR3 DNA: TGCGCCAGCAGCCAAGGACAGGGGACTGGGCAGCCCCAGCATTTT. Translated, it gives CASSQGQGTGQPQHF.

The chain combines TRBV6-4 with TRBJ1-5; D is uncertain. Trimming shortened V by 3 bases and J by 4 bases, and 7 bases separated the two germline ends. In germline, CDR1 is MRHNA, CDR2 SNTAGT. The CDR3 covers 13 residues. In DNA form, the CDR3 reads TGTGCCAGCAGTGAGGAGGGTAATCAGCCCCAGCATTTT. This gives the protein CASSEEGNQPQHF.

The chain uses TRBV29-1 and TRBJ1-2, with D possibly being TRBD1 (5 bases). Trimming cost V 4 bases and J 8 bases, with 11 bases left between them. CDR3 length equals 11 residues. The V gene's germline CDR1 is SQVTM and CDR2 ANQGSEA. CDR3 region: CSVAGAGGYTF. CDR3 DNA: TGCAGCGTTGCTGGGGCCGGAGGCTACACCTTC.

V gene TRBV7-2 combines with J gene TRBJ2-2, with unresolved D. This CDR3 has 15 residues. Trimming cost V 0 bases and J 2 bases, with 7 bases left between them. Germline lookup yields CDR1 SGHTA and CDR2 FQGNSA. As DNA, the CDR3 is TGTGCCAGCAGCTTAGCGCTACAAAACACCGGGGAGCTGTTTTTT. It specifies CASSLALQNTGELFF. Full variable domain (missing parts from reference TRBV7-2 and TRBJ2-2): GAGVSQSPSNKVTEKGKDVELRCDPISGHTALYWYRQSLGQGLEFLIYFQGNSAPDKSGLPSDRFSAERTGGSVSTLTIQRTQQEDSAVYLCASSLALQNTGELFFGEGSRLTVL.

In its sample, this clone was seen a few times. The chain couples TRBV6-6 to TRBJ1-5; TRBD1 matches 9 bases. The germline CDR1 and CDR2 sequences are MNHNY and SVGAGI (reference sequence). The CDR3 length is 14 residues. V shed 2 bases and J 5 bases; nucleotides not matched to a gene: 1. In DNA, the CDR3 is TGTGCCAGCAGTTACACAGGGGGCGATCAGCCCCAGCATTTT. The encoded protein is CASSYTGGDQPQHF.

The V and J genes are TRBV6-5 and TRBJ1-2; D may be TRBD1 (5 bases). CDR3 size: 13 residues. The germline V and J ends were trimmed by 6 bases and 0 bases, with 8 bases remaining between them. Germline V gene sequence: CDR1 MNHEY, CDR2 SVGAGI. CDR3 bases: TGTGCCAGCAGACAGGTCGCTAACTATGGCTACACCTTC. It encodes CASRQVANYGYTF.

A few counts support this clone. The rearrangement uses TRBV2 and TRBJ2-1, with D possibly being TRBD2 (6 bases). This CDR3 region has 14 residues. Between the trimmed V and J ends, which lost 8 bases and 8 bases, there was a span of 19 bases. Per germline, CDR1 SNHLY and CDR2 FYNNEI. The CDR3 reads CASGRDSVPDEQFF. CDR3 coding DNA: TGTGCCAGCGGGCGGGACTCGGTTCCGGATGAGCAGTTCTTC.

The rearrangement links TRBV5-6 to TRBJ1-5; D unresolved. Deletions cut 0 bases from V and 7 bases from J, with 8 bases between. This CDR3 comprises 13 residues. The V gene's germline CDR1 is SGHDT and CDR2 YYEEEE. In nucleotides, the CDR3 is TGTGCCAGCAGCTTGGGAGGGTGGCAGCCCCAGCATTTT. Amino acids: CASSLGGWQPQHF. Full variable domain (remainder filled in from reference TRBV5-6 and TRBJ1-5): DAGVTQSPTHLIKTRGQQVTLRCSPKSGHDTVSWYQQALGQGPQFIFQYYEEEERQRGNFPDRFSGHQFPNYSSELNVNALLLGDSALYLCASSLGGWQPQHFGDGTRLSIL.

The V and J genes are TRBV15 and TRBJ2-1, with D possibly being TRBD1 or TRBD2 (6 bases each). The CDR3 has 15 amino acids. From germline, CDR1 is LNHNV and CDR2 YYDKDF (reference sequence). V was trimmed by 6 bases and J by 5 bases, leaving 17 bases between them. The CDR3 loop is CATRPFGGPDNEQFF. The CDR3 nucleotides read TGTGCCACCAGGCCCTTTGGGGGGCCGGACAATGAGCAGTTCTTC.

The gene calls are TRBV28 and TRBJ2-7; D ambiguous. Germline V gives CDR1 MDHEN, CDR2 SYDVKM. V was shortened by 3 bases and J by 4 bases, with 10 bases between the two germline ends. The CDR3 loop spans 13 amino acids. The CDR3 sequence is CASSFLPYYEQYF. Written as DNA, the CDR3 is TGTGCCAGCAGTTTCCTTCCTTATTACGAGCAGTACTTC.

DNA of the CDR3: TGTGCCAGCAGCTCCTTGCCGGGACTAGTGGAGAACGGGCAGTTCTTC. This translates into CASSSLPGLVENGQFF. The V gene is TRBV14, the J gene TRBJ2-1, with 8 bases lining up with TRBD2. From germline, CDR1 is SGHDN and CDR2 FVKESK. J lost 12 bases, V lost 5 bases, and 18 bases had no gene match. The length of the CDR3 is 16 residues.

CDR3 nucleotides: TGTGCCAGCAGCTCTAGCGGGAGGGGTACGCAGTATTTT. It is translated as CASSSSGRGTQYF. The rearrangement joins TRBV13 to TRBJ2-3, with 12 positions matching TRBD2. Germline V gene sequence: CDR1 PRHDT, CDR2 FYEKMQ (reference sequence). V dropped 4 bases and J dropped 8; count of bases not matched to a gene: 1. The CDR3 loop spans 13 amino acids.

This chain connects TRBV12-3 or TRBV12-4 to TRBJ1-2, with 7 bases identical to TRBD1. The junction had 2 bases not matched to a gene; V was cut back by 6 bases and J by 4 bases. This CDR3 spans 12 amino acids. The chain's CDR3 is CASRGQRYGYTF. Written as DNA, the CDR3 is TGTGCCAGCAGGGGACAGCGCTATGGCTACACCTTC.

V is TRBV7-2 and J is TRBJ2-2; 9 bases align to TRBD2. Germline V gene lookup returns CDR1 SGHTA and CDR2 FQGNSA. Losses at the gene ends were 6 bases for V and 6 bases for J; bases not matched to a gene: 11. The CDR3 extends over 16 amino acids. The CDR3 nucleotides are TGTGCCAGCAGTCGTAGCGGGAGCCCCGGGGCCGGGGAGCTGTTTTTT. Its translation is CASSRSGSPGAGELFF.

CDR3 region: CASTEGGNYGYTF. DNA of the CDR3: TGTGCCAGCACCGAGGGGGGGAACTATGGCTACACCTTC. The rearrangement links TRBV28 to TRBJ1-2; D might be TRBD1 (6 bases). V lost 7 bases and J 2 bases, leaving 11 bases between the germline ends. Germline V gives CDR1 MDHEN, CDR2 SYDVKM. The CDR3 contains 13 residues.

The chain joins TRBV11-2 to TRBJ2-2; 8 bases line up with TRBD1. Germline V gene lookup returns CDR1 SGHAT and CDR2 FQNNGV. The CDR3 consists of 15 residues. J lost 5 bases, V lost 6 bases, and 8 bases had no gene match. CDR3 region: CASSHRGFGTGELFF. CDR3 nucleotides: TGTGCCAGCAGTCACAGGGGGTTCGGAACCGGGGAGCTGTTTTTT.

The chain joins TRBV5-4 to TRBJ2-2, with D uncertain. The CDR3 spans 16 residues. Trimming stripped 0 bases from V and 2 bases from J, with 11 bases between. Germline values: CDR1 SGHNT, CDR2 YYREEE (reference sequence). The CDR3 here is CASSLEAIPNTGELFF. Written as DNA, the CDR3 is TGTGCCAGCAGCTTGGAGGCTATACCTAACACCGGGGAGCTGTTTTTT.

The chain employs TRBV6-5 and TRBJ1-1; 9 bases are a match to TRBD1. With V trimmed by 4 bases and J by 0 bases, 6 bases remained unmatched. In germline, CDR1 is MNHEY, CDR2 SVGAGI. The CDR3 has 16 amino acids. CDR3 sequence: CASSLTGTGMNTEAFF. Written as DNA, the CDR3 is TGTGCCAGCAGTTTAACCGGGACAGGGATGAACACTGAAGCTTTCTTT.

This clone has a single count. This chain joins TRBV12-3 or TRBV12-4 and TRBJ1-4; D unresolved. This CDR3 contains 13 residues. V lost 7 bases to trimming and J lost 3 bases, with 9 bases between them. The CDR3 reads CASKRSANEKLFF. DNA of the CDR3: TGTGCCAGCAAGCGAAGTGCTAATGAAAAACTGTTTTTT.

The chain employs TRBV28 and TRBJ1-5; TRBD1 matches 9 bases. This CDR3 region has 14 residues. J was trimmed by 11 bases and V by 7 bases; bases with no gene match: 12. The germline gives CDR1 MDHEN, CDR2 SYDVKM. The CDR3 DNA reads TGTGCCAGCAAGATGACAGGGGGAAGGTTTGCCCAGCATTTT. The encoded protein is CASKMTGGRFAQHF. Supplemented by reference TRBV28 and TRBJ1-5, the full variable domain reads DVKVTQSSRYLVKRTGEKVFLECVQDMDHENMFWYRQDPGLGLRLIYFSYDVKMKEKGDIPEGYSVSREKKERFSLILESASTNQTSMYLCASKMTGGRFAQHFGDGTRLSIL.

CDR3 sequence reads: CASSLEGGAGAFF. Here the CDR3 DNA reads TGTGCCAGCAGTTTGGAAGGGGGCGCGGGAGCTTTCTTT. The chain uses TRBV12-3 or TRBV12-4 and TRBJ1-1, with 7 positions matching TRBD1. The length of the CDR3 is 13 residues. V was pared by 3 bases and J by 10 bases, with 8 bases of the junction left unmatched.

This chain connects TRBV6-1 to TRBJ1-1; D is unresolved. The germline gives CDR1 MNHNS, CDR2 SASEGT. The CDR3 has 15 amino acids. V gave up 2 bases and J gave up 1 base, with 11 bases separating them. As DNA, the CDR3 is TGTGCCAGCAGTGAAAATTCTGGTGAGAACACTGAAGCTTTCTTT. As protein: CASSENSGENTEAFF.

This chain connects TRBV18 to TRBJ1-2; a weak D match, TRBD1 (6 bases). CDR1 is KGHSH and CDR2 is LQKENI in the germline V gene. This CDR3 has 16 residues. V lost 5 bases and J lost 4, with 20 bases in between. Written as DNA, the CDR3 is TGTGCCAGCTCAGCTTTCCGGGACACTGGTGGCTATGGCTACACCTTC. This encodes CASSAFRDTGGYGYTF.

The chain uses TRBV19 and TRBJ2-7, with 12 bases that match TRBD1. Looked up from germline, CDR1 is LNHDA and CDR2 is SQIVND (reference sequence). V lost 6 bases, J lost 4 bases, and 7 bases stayed unmatched. The CDR3 totals 15 residues. CDR3 in DNA: TGTGCCAGTAGCCCCCGGGACAGGGGGCTTTACGAGCAGTACTTC. Its translation: CASSPRDRGLYEQYF.

The CDR3 DNA reads as TGCGCCAGCAGCTCCGGACGGGGAGCTGGAAACACCATATATTTT. This encodes CASSSGRGAGNTIYF. The V and J genes are TRBV5-1 and TRBJ1-3, with D uncertain. Trimming pared 3 bases from V and 2 bases from J, leaving 12 bases between. The germline CDR1 and CDR2 sequences are SGHRS and YFSETQ. The CDR3 is made up of 15 amino acids.

This clone was recorded a few times. The V and J genes are TRBV19 and TRBJ2-7; 8 nucleotides agree with TRBD1. V shed 6 bases, J shed 2 bases, and the junction held 9 bases outside the gene matches. The CDR3 is 15 residues long. Per the germline V gene, CDR1 is LNHDA and CDR2 is SQIVND (reference sequence). CDR3 sequence reads: CASRAGGLGAYEQYF. CDR3 DNA sequence: TGTGCCAGTAGGGCAGGGGGCCTGGGAGCCTACGAGCAGTACTTC.

The rearrangement joins TRBV19 to TRBJ1-2; D is unresolved. This CDR3 is 16 amino acids long. Per the germline V gene, CDR1 is LNHDA and CDR2 is SQIVND (reference sequence). Deletions cut 2 bases from V and 5 bases from J, with 18 bases between. CDR3 bases: TGTGCCAGTAGTATAAATAGCCGTCCCCTACGGTATGGCTACACCTTC. This codes for CASSINSRPLRYGYTF.

The V gene is TRBV30, the J gene TRBJ1-4; D remains ambiguous. Trimming removed 5 bases from V and 7 bases from J, with 14 bases in between. CDR3 length: 13 residues. Germline V gene lookup returns CDR1 GTSNPN and CDR2 SVGIG (reference sequence). The CDR3 DNA sequence: TGTGCCTGGGCCTCGGAGGGTGGTGAAAAACTGTTTTTT. Translation gives CAWASEGGEKLFF.

J is TRBJ2-5 and V is TRBV18; D remains unclear. The germline V and J ends were trimmed by 6 bases and 2 bases, with 10 bases remaining between them. This CDR3 has 13 amino acids. Germline loops: CDR1 KGHSH, CDR2 LQKENI. The CDR3 nucleotides are TGTGCCAGCTCTCTCGCCCAACAAGAGACCCAGTACTTC. This encodes CASSLAQQETQYF.

This chain connects TRBV14 to TRBJ1-1, with 8 bases that match TRBD1. The CDR3 contains 12 residues. V trimming: 1 base; J trimming: 12 bases; junction bases outside the gene matches: 4. From germline, CDR1 is SGHDN and CDR2 FVKESK. The CDR3: CASSQAQGATFF. The CDR3 DNA reads TGTGCCAGCAGCCAAGCCCAGGGGGCAACTTTCTTT.

V and J are TRBV7-3 and TRBJ2-5; the D is unclear. V was trimmed by 4 bases and J by 3 bases, leaving 9 bases between them. CDR1 is SGHTA, CDR2 FQGTGA, per germline. The length of the CDR3 is 13 residues. This CDR3 is CASSSGPKETQYF. The CDR3 region has the DNA TGTGCCAGCAGCTCCGGACCTAAAGAGACCCAGTACTTC.

The chain links TRBV9 to TRBJ2-1; D gene uncertain. Germline V gives CDR1 SGDLS, CDR2 YYNGEE. With 3 bases removed from V and 10 bases from J, the gap between germline ends came to 14 bases. This CDR3 has 13 amino acids. The CDR3 sequence: CASSAFVSGEQFF. Written as DNA, the CDR3 is TGTGCCAGCAGCGCCTTCGTCAGTGGGGAGCAGTTCTTC.